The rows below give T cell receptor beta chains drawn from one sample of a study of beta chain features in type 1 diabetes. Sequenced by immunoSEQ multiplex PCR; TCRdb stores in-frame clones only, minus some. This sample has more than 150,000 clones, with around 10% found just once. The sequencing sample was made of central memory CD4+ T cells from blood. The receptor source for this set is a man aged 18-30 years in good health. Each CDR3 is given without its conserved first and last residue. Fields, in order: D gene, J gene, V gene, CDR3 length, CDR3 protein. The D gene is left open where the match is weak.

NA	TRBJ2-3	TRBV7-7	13	ASSLRRGGTDTQY
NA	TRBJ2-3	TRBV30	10	AWSVGGDTQY
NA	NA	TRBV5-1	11	ASSLAQGYEQY
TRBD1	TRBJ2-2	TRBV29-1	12	SVYRGTNTGELF
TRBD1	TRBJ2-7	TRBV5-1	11	ASSLPDRGEQY
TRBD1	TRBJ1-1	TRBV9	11	ASSARQGTEAF
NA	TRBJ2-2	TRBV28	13	ASSPRPGRTGELF
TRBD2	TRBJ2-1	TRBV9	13	ASSVGDPGGNEQF
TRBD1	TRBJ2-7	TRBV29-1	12	SVASDRRSYEQY
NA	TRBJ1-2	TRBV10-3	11	AISLAQETPQV
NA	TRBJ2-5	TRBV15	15	ATSWAGALGAQETQY
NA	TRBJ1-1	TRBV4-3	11	ASSQVSNTEAF
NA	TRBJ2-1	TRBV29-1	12	SLNLDSSYNEQF
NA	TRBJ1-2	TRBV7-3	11	ASSLTLGSGYT
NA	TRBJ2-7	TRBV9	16	ASSVPEARAGIAYEQY
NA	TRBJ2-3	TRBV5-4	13	ASSLELSGADTQY
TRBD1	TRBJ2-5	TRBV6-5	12	ASSFGQGFKTQY
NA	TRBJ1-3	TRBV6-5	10	ASSYGGNTIY
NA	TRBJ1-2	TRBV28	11	ASSLRTDYGYT
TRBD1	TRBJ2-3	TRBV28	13	ASSFGTGGTDTQY
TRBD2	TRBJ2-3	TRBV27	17	ASSLLSSGRAGGPDTQY
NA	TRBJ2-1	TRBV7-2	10	ASGRGNNEQF
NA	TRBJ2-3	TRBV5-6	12	ASSFSGLSDTQY